The present entry profiles one TCR beta chain with its context. Its antigen is currently not known. Per-nucleotide qualities are absent, and no much larger clonotype sits a single base away. Between about 2014 and 2017, the patients underwent resection in either Japan or China. Two lung cancer pathologists independently confirmed the histologic diagnosis of each case on H&E slides. For nucleic acid extraction, premalignant or tumor cells were enriched by macro-dissection following pathologic assessment. The AllPrep DNA/RNA FFPE Kit was used to isolate DNA from FFPE tissue. CDR1 and CDR2 (KGHSH, LQKENI) derive from the germline V gene. Deletion took 0 bases off V and 1 base off J, with a span of 6 bases between the germline ends. Counted from cysteine to phenylalanine, this CDR3 has 14 amino acids. Of the read, only the CDR3 DNA is kept; its 42 bases are in frame from base 1. TCR beta CDR3 regions were sequenced from DNA using the immunoSEQ hsTCRbeta Kit. The study's own analysis went as follows. The ImmunoSEQ Analyzer was used to analyse the TCR sequencing data. T cell clonality was defined as 1 minus Pielou's evenness, as computed on productive rearrangements. To measure T cell diversity, the inverse Simpson index was applied to productive templates. T cell density was expressed as TCR beta template counts normalized to usable DNA, with usable DNA estimated by amplifying and sequencing housekeeping genes. TCR metrics were compared across histologic stages using two-sided Kruskal-Wallis tests. Entries here come from immuneACCESS through TCRdb and include only in-frame sequences with V and J called. Some clones fail to appear in such tables; in the studies checked, an unresolved V gene covers under half of the shortfall, and the cause of the remainder is unknown. That table gives V, J and clone size, and the DNA gave D and trimming. Here the sample has roughly 28,000 clones; less than 80% occur a single time. Together, the top ten hold 5.7% of the sample.

The source of the sample is a study of immune evolution from preneoplasia to lung adenocarcinoma (dated by TCRdb to about 2021). Regarding the study in general: HLA loss of heterozygosity was observed in roughly 6.8%, 16% and 36% of AIS, MIA and ADC lesions, respectively, and was not observed in any AAH lesions. Immune contexture across lung adenocarcinoma precursors and invasive adenocarcinoma was profiled using immune gene expression, TCR sequencing and multiplex immunofluorescence. Resected precursor lesions (AAH, AIS, MIA) and invasive adenocarcinomas were compared with paired morphologically normal lung tissue. The sample size depended on which specimens were available, not on a prior power calculation. The immune data were integrated with whole exome sequencing and methylation data obtained from the same cohort of nodules. The overall cohort was made up of 53 patients with pulmonary nodules who had surgical resection. TCR sequencing data were obtained from approximately 56 patients. The study reported that around 100 samples were used for TCR sequencing. Class I HLA alleles were inferred from exome data with POLYSOLVER, and allele-specific HLA loss was detected with LOHHLA.

The paper as a whole reports these results and caveats: Compared with EGFR-mutant or double wild-type lesions, KRAS-mutant nodules had the highest T cell clonality. The findings reflected association rather than direct causation, and larger cohorts with long-term follow-up and longitudinal biopsies were considered necessary. Normal lung showed the highest clonality, whereas later-stage lesions appeared to have higher T cell density and diversity but lower clonality. Because all patients came from Japan and China, whether the findings apply to Western populations was uncertain. Normal lung had the highest top T cell clone frequencies, and these frequencies appeared to fall progressively from AAH through AIS, MIA and invasive adenocarcinoma.

The source is a person aged 55 to 75 with invasive lung adenocarcinoma. Some clones in this sample may be carry-over from other donors' samples. The chain couples TRBV18 to TRBJ2-5; the D gene identity is not certain. Input material: FFPE invasive lung adenocarcinoma tissue. The sample's cell subset or site, from its label and the paper: frankly invasive lung adenocarcinoma (ADC). The CDR3 region: CASSPPNIQETQYF. The nucleotide sequence reads as follows: TGTGCCAGCTCACCACCGAATATCCAAGAGACCCAGTACTTC.